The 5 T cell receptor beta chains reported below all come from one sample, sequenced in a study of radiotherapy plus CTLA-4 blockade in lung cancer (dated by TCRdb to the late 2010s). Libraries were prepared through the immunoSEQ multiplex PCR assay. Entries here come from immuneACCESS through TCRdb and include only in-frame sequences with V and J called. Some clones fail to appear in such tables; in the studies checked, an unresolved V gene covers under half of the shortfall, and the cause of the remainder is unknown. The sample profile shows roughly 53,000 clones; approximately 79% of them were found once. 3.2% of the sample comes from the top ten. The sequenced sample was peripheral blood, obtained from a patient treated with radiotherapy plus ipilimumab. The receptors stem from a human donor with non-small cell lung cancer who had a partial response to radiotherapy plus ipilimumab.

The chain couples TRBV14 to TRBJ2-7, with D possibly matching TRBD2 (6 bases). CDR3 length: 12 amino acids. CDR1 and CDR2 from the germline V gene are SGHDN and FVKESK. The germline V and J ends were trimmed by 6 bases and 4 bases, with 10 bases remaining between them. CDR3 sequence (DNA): TGTGCCAGCAGTACCGGGGGATACGAGCAGTACTTC. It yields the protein CASSTGGYEQYF.

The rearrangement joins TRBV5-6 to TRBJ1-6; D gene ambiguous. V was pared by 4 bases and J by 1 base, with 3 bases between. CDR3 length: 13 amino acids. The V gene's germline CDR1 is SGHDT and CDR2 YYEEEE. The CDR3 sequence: CASSRSYNSPLHF. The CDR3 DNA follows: TGTGCCAGCAGCCGGTCCTATAATTCACCCCTCCACTTT.

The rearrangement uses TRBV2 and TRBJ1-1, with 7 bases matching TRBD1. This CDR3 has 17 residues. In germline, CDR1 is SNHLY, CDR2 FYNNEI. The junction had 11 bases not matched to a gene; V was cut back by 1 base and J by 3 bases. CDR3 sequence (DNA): TGTGCCAGCAGTGAAGGGGGGACAGTTCTTCCGGACACTGAAGCTTTCTTT. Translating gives CASSEGGTVLPDTEAFF.

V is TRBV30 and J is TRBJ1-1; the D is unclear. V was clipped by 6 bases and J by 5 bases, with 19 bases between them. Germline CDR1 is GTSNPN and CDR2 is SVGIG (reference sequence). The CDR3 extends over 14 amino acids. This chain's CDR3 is CACTFGRGTTEAFF. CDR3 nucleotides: TGTGCCTGCACCTTCGGACGGGGAACAACTGAAGCTTTCTTT.

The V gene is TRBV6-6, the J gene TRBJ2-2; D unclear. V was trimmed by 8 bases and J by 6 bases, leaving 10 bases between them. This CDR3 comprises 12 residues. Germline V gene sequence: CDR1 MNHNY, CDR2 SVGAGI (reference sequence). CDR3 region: CASVLPPGELFF. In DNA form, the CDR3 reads TGTGCCAGCGTCCTACCCCCCGGGGAGCTGTTTTTT.